The 12 T cell receptor beta chains in this list originate from one sample, sequenced in a study of blood T cell repertoires in COVID-19. Sequenced by immunoSEQ multiplex PCR; TCRdb stores in-frame clones only, minus some. The data hold around 300,000 clones, with roughly 87% observed a single time. Sequencing was performed on peripheral blood. The receptors stem from a man aged 45 to 65 with active or convalescent COVID-19.

This clone showed up just a few times. The same CDR3 is also encoded by other DNA sequences in this sample. The chain recombines TRBV18 with TRBJ2-3; D is undetermined. The CDR3 consists of 13 residues. Trimming took off 3 bases at V and 3 bases at J, with 7 bases between the two ends. Germline values: CDR1 KGHSH, CDR2 LQKENI. CDR3 in amino acids: CASSPGLTDTQYF. CDR3 DNA sequence: TGTGCCAGCTCACCGGGCTTGACAGATACGCAGTATTTT.

V is TRBV29-1 and J is TRBJ2-5, with 7 positions matching TRBD1. The CDR3 sequence is 15 residues long. Losses at the gene ends were 8 bases for V and 0 bases for J; bases not matched to a gene: 12. CDR1 and CDR2 from the germline V gene are SQVTM and ANQGSEA. CDR3: CSLRTGALYQETQYF. The CDR3 coding sequence is TGCAGCCTCCGTACAGGGGCGTTGTACCAAGAGACCCAGTACTTC.

This clone appeared once. The J gene is TRBJ2-1, the V gene TRBV5-1; 13 nucleotides align to TRBD2. Per the germline V gene, CDR1 is SGHRS and CDR2 is YFSETQ. This CDR3 region has 17 residues. Trimming removed 1 base from V and 7 bases from J; junction bases left unmatched: 8. The CDR3 bases are TGCGCCAGCAGCTTGCCACTAGCGGGAGGGCCGGGGAATGAGCAGTTCTTC. Translating it yields CASSLPLAGGPGNEQFF.

This chain links TRBV21-1 with TRBJ2-5; the DNA was not used to check the table's D call, TRBD1. TRBV21-1 counts as a pseudogene. CDR3 length: 16 residues. The CDR3 loop reads CASSKGRGRFPETQYF. The CDR3 DNA follows: TGTGCCAGCAGCAAAGGCAGGGGGCGCTTCCCAGAGACCCAGTACTTC.

The gene calls are TRBV5-1 and TRBJ2-3; 7 bases map to TRBD2. The V gene's germline CDR1 is SGHRS and CDR2 YFSETQ. The ends lost 2 bases at V and 6 bases at J; junction bases unmatched: 3. The CDR3 is 13 residues long. The CDR3 nucleotides read TGCGCCAGCAGCTTAGGGACTATGGATACGCAGTATTTT. This encodes CASSLGTMDTQYF.

The V and J genes are TRBV9 and TRBJ2-6; 9 nucleotides line up with TRBD1. CDR3 length: 21 amino acids. CDR1 and CDR2 from the germline V gene are SGDLS and YYNGEE. The V gene end was trimmed by 8 bases and the J gene end by 0 bases; junction bases not matched to a gene: 21. CDR3 in DNA: TGTGCCAGTAAGCGAGAACCAGGGGGACAGGGATTGAGCTCTGGGGCCAACGTCCTGACTTTC. This gives the protein CASKREPGGQGLSSGANVLTF.

To note about this clone: Other DNA sequences within the sample encode an identical CDR3. This sequence joins TRBV5-4 and TRBJ2-5; 12 bases agree with TRBD2. The CDR3 length is 15 residues. Germline lookup yields CDR1 SGHNT and CDR2 YYREEE (reference sequence). Trimming at V came to 3 bases and at J to 2 bases, leaving 2 bases not matched to a gene. This chain's CDR3 is CASSSLAGGQETQYF. CDR3 sequence (DNA): TGTGCCAGCAGCTCCCTAGCGGGGGGGCAAGAGACCCAGTACTTC.

This clone has just one count. At the DNA level, this CDR3 is encoded by other sequences in the same sample as well. This chain joins TRBV20-1 and TRBJ2-1; possibly TRBD2 for D (5 bases). The CDR3 contains 13 residues. Germline V gene data show CDR1 as DFQATT and CDR2 as SNEGSKA (reference sequence). Trimming removed 3 bases at V and 4 bases at J, with 10 bases between. The CDR3 coding sequence is TGCAGTGCTAGTAGCGACCCTTACAATGAGCAGTTCTTC. This encodes CSASSDPYNEQFF.

CDR3 in DNA: TGTGCCAGCAGCTTCGGACAGGGTAGGGGGGATGAGCAGTTCTTC. Its protein product is CASSFGQGRGDEQFF. This rearrangement joins TRBV5-4 to TRBJ2-1; 8 nucleotides agree with TRBD1. This CDR3 region has 15 residues. Germline V gives CDR1 SGHNT, CDR2 YYREEE (reference sequence). V lost 2 bases to trimming and J lost 8 bases; unmatched junction nucleotides: 9.

The chain is built from TRBV18 and TRBJ1-4; D is unclear. Germline assignment: CDR1 KGHSH and CDR2 LQKENI. Trimming stripped 3 bases from V and 10 bases from J, with 12 bases between. CDR3 size: 13 residues. CDR3 nucleotides: TGTGCCAGCTCACCTGACCCGGGAGGAAAACTGTTTTTT. Protein: CASSPDPGGKLFF.

The CDR3 coding sequence is TGTGCCAGTAGTATGGGAACAGGGGGCCTAGGCTACGAGCAGTACTTC. It specifies CASSMGTGGLGYEQYF. This rearrangement joins TRBV19 to TRBJ2-7; 9 bases match TRBD1. Germline trimming cut 3 bases from V and 3 bases from J; bases unmatched to any gene: 9. CDR3 length: 16 amino acids. Germline V gene data show CDR1 as LNHDA and CDR2 as SQIVND (reference sequence).

This clone was seen only once. This rearrangement joins TRBV5-6 to TRBJ1-2, with 9 bases fitting TRBD1. This CDR3 has 16 residues. From germline, CDR1 is SGHDT and CDR2 YYEEEE. Germline trimming cut 0 bases from V and 4 bases from J; bases unmatched to any gene: 7. The DNA of the CDR3 is TGTGCCAGCAGCTTGGGGGGGACAGGGACGATCTATGGCTACACCTTC. Its protein is CASSLGGTGTIYGYTF.